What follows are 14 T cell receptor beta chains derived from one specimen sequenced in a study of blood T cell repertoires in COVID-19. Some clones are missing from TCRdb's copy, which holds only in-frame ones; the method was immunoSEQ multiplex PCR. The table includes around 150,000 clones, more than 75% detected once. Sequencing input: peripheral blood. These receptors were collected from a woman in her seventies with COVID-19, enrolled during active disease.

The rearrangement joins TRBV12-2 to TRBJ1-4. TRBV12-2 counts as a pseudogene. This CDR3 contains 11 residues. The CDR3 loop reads CASRPSEKLFF. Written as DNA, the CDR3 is TGTGCAAGTCGCCCTTCCGAAAAACTGTTTTTT.

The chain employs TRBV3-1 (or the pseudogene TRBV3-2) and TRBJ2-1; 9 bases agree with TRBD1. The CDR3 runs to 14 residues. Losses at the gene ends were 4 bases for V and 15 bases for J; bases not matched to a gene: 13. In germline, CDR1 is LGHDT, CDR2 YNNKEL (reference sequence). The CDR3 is CASSLRYTRDRAFF. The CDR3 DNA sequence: TGTGCCAGCAGCCTCCGATATACCCGGGACAGGGCGTTCTTC.

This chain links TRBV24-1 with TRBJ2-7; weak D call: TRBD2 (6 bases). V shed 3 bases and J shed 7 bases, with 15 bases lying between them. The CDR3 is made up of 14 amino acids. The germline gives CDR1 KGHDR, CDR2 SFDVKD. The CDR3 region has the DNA TGTGCCACCAGTGATCCGAACCGGGGAGGAGAGCAGTACTTC. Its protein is CATSDPNRGGEQYF.

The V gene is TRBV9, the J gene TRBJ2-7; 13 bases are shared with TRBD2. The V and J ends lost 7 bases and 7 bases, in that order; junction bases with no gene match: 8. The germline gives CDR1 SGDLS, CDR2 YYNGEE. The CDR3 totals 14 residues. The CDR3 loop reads CASGPRTSGGEQYF. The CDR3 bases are TGTGCCAGCGGACCCAGGACTAGCGGGGGAGAGCAGTACTTC.

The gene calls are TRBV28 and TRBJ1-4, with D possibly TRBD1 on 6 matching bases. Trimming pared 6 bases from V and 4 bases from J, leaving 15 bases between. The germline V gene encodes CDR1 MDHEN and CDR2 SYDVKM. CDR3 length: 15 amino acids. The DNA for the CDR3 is TGTGCCAGCAGCCTCCGGGGGGGCCATAATGAAAAACTGTTTTTT. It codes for CASSLRGGHNEKLFF.

The CDR3 reads CASRKDSRLGSQHF. For the CDR3, the DNA is TGTGCCAGCAGAAAGGACAGCCGCCTCGGATCCCAGCATTTT. V gene TRBV2 combines with J gene TRBJ1-5, with D perhaps TRBD1 (6 bases). CDR3 length: 14 amino acids. The ends were cut back, 6 bases at V and 11 bases at J, with 20 bases in the middle. The germline gives CDR1 SNHLY, CDR2 FYNNEI.

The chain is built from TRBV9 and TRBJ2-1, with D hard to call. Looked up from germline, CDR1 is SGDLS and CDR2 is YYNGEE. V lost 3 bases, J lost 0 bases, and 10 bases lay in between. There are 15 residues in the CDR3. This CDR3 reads CASSAQSSSYNEQFF. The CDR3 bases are TGTGCCAGCAGCGCACAGAGCAGCTCCTACAATGAGCAGTTCTTC. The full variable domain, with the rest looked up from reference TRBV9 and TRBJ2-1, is DSGVTQTPKHLITATGQRVTLRCSPRSGDLSVYWYQQSLDQGLQFLIQYYNGEERAKGNILERFSAQQFPDLHSELNLSSLELGDSALYFCASSAQSSSYNEQFFGPGTRLTVL.

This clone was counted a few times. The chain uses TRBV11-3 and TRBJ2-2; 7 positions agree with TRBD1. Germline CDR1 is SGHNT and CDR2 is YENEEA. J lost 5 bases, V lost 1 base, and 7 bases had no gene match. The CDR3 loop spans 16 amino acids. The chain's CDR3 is CASSLVFGQATGELFF. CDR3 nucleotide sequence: TGTGCCAGCAGCTTAGTCTTCGGACAGGCAACCGGGGAGCTGTTTTTT.

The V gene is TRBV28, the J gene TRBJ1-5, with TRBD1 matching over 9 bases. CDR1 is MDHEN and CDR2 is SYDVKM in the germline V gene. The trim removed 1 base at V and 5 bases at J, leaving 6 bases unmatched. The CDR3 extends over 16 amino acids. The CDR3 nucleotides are TGTGCCAGCAGTTTATTGGGACAGGGATGGGATCAGCCCCAGCATTTT. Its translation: CASSLLGQGWDQPQHF.

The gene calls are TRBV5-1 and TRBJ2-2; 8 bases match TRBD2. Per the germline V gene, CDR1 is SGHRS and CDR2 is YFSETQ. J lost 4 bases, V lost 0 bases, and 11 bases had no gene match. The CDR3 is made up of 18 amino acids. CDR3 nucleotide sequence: TGCGCCAGCAGCTTGGGGGTTAGCGGGGTTCCGGGCACCGGGGAGCTGTTTTTT. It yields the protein CASSLGVSGVPGTGELFF.

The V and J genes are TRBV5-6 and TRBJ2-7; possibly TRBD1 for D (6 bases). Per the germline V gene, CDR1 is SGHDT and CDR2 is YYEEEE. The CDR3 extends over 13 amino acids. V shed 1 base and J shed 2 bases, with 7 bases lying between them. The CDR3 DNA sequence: TGTGCCAGCAGCTTGAGGGGGACCTACGAGCAGTACTTC. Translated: CASSLRGTYEQYF.

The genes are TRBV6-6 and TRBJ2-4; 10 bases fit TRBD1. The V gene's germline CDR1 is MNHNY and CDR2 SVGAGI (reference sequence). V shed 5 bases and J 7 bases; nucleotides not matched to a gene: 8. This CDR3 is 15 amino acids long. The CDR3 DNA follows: TGTGCCAGCAGTCAACCGGGACAGGGGAAGAACATTCAGTACTTC. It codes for CASSQPGQGKNIQYF.

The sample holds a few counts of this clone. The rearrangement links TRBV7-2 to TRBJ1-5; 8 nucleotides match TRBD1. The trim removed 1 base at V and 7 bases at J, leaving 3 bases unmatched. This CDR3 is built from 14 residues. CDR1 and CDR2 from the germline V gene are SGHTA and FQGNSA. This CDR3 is CASSLDRGAQPQHF. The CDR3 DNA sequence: TGTGCCAGCAGCTTAGACAGGGGGGCACAGCCCCAGCATTTT.

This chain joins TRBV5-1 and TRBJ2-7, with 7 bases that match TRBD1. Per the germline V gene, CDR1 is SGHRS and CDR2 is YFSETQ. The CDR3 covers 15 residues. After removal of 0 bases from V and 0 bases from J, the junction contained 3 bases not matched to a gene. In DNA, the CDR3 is TGCGCCAGCAGCTTGGTTTCAGGGGGCTCCTACGAGCAGTACTTC. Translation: CASSLVSGGSYEQYF. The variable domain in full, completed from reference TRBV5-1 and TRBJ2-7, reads KAGVTQTPRYLIKTRGQQVTLSCSPISGHRSVSWYQQTPGQGLQFLFEYFSETQRNKGNFPGRFSGRQFSNSRSEMNVSTLELGDSALYLCASSLVSGGSYEQYFGPGTRLTVT.